Reported below is one TCR beta chain. Its specificity is unknown. These data are taken from a study of OX40 agonist ivuxolimab in advanced cancers. On the study more broadly: An agonistic anti-OX40 (CD134) antibody, ivuxolimab, was used to treat the patients.

Any history of autoimmune disease or systemic immunosuppression disqualified patients. The V segment lost 1 base and the J segment 8 bases; nucleotides outside the gene matches: 11. This CDR3 is built from 17 residues. In germline, CDR1 is MGHRA, CDR2 YSYEKL. Profiling relied on immunoSEQ multiplex PCR, and the TCRdb table lists in-frame clones only, not all of them. The table has just over 40,000 clones, approximately 88% seen once. General study points: Still undetermined is the antigen specificity of the expanded peripheral T cells. The CD4+ and CD8+ T cells in the blood had expanded clonally by week 6 at 0.1 to 3.0 mg/kg.

Sample: CD4+ or CD8+ T cells sorted from blood, taken in a trial of the OX40 agonist ivuxolimab. The receptor was derived from an adult with an advanced solid tumor such as melanoma, head and neck, liver or kidney cancer. The chain combines TRBV4-1 with TRBJ2-1, with 10 nucleotides matching TRBD1. This chain's CDR3 is CASSQVPGQGTADEQFF. The DNA of the CDR3 is TGCGCCAGCAGCCAAGTCCCGGGACAGGGGACTGCAGATGAGCAGTTCTTC.